A selection of T cell receptor beta chains follows, all from one sample in a study of T cell responses to AZD1222 COVID-19 vaccine. Assay: immunoSEQ multiplex PCR; the TCRdb copy retains only in-frame clones and omits some. The sample lists some 31,000 clones; 93% were seen once. The source was peripheral blood, collected on day 0 of AZD1222 vaccination. The receptors here all came from an adult in good health. Each CDR3 is given with its conserved first and last residue. D genes are given only for firm matches. The size entry is marked missing in some rows and otherwise reads once, few, many or a size class.

J gene | V gene | clone size | D gene | CDR3 protein | CDR3 DNA
TRBJ2-7 | TRBV9 | - | TRBD2 | CASSSLAGEQYF | TGTGCCAGCAGCTCTCTAGCGGGCGAGCAGTACTTC
TRBJ1-5 | TRBV7-9 | - | - | CASIIWGPRGQPQHF | TGTGCCAGCATCATCTGGGGCCCTCGGGGTCAGCCCCAGCATTTT
TRBJ2-2 | TRBV7-6 | - | - | CASSLDVRGVGELFF | TGTGCCAGCAGCTTAGACGTCAGGGGTGTCGGGGAGCTGTTTTTT
TRBJ1-3 | TRBV3-1/TRBV3-2 | - | TRBD1 | CASSQGPGGLSGNTIYF | TGTGCCAGCAGCCAAGGGCCAGGGGGTCTCTCTGGAAACACCATATATTTT
TRBJ1-1 | TRBV10-3 | - | - | CAISERQPNTEAFF | TGTGCCATCAGTGAGAGACAGCCGAACACTGAAGCTTTCTTT
TRBJ1-1 | TRBV18 | - | TRBD1 | CASSLRGQGSEAFF | TGTGCCAGCTCCCTCAGGGGACAGGGGTCTGAAGCTTTCTTT
TRBJ2-5 | TRBV18 | - | TRBD2 | CASSPSAGDPETQYF | TGTGCCAGCTCACCCTCAGCGGGAGACCCAGAGACCCAGTACTTC
TRBJ1-5 | TRBV19 | - | TRBD1 | CASSPLGQVSNQPQHF | TGTGCCAGTAGCCCCCTCGGACAGGTTAGCAATCAGCCCCAGCATTTT
TRBJ1-2 | TRBV9 | - | - | CASSVGQDPSYGYTF | TGTGCCAGCAGCGTAGGGCAGGATCCGAGCTATGGCTACACCTTC
TRBJ1-6 | TRBV3-1/TRBV3-2 | - | TRBD1 | CASSPDRGNNSPLHF | TGTGCCAGCAGCCCTGACAGGGGTAATAATTCACCCCTCCACTTT
TRBJ2-7 | TRBV11-2 | - | - | CASSYGAGGYEQYF | TGTGCCAGCAGCTACGGGGCAGGGGGGTACGAGCAGTACTTC
TRBJ2-2 | TRBV10-3 | once | TRBD1 | CAIRNRDRNTGELFF | TGTGCCATCAGGAACCGGGACAGGAACACCGGGGAGCTGTTTTTT
TRBJ2-1 | TRBV15 | - | - | CATGPESYNEQFF | TGTGCCACCGGACCAGAGTCGTACAATGAGCAGTTCTTC
TRBJ2-7 | TRBV30 | - | - | CAWSALQTEQYF | TGTGCCTGGAGTGCCCTACAGACAGAGCAGTACTTC
TRBJ1-1 | TRBV2 | - | - | CASSAGTNTEAFF | TGTGCCAGCAGTGCGGGGACGAACACTGAAGCTTTCTTT
TRBJ2-2 | TRBV4-1 | - | - | CASSPSAGNPGELFF | TGCGCCAGCAGCCCCTCGGCGGGAAACCCCGGGGAGCTGTTTTTT
TRBJ2-7 | TRBV7-9 | - | - | CASSPSLGEQYF | TGTGCCAGCAGCCCGTCCCTAGGCGAGCAGTACTTC
TRBJ2-7 | TRBV2 | - | - | CASGRDGSYEQYF | TGTGCCAGCGGCCGGGACGGGTCCTACGAGCAGTACTTC
TRBJ1-5 | TRBV19 | once | - | CASSIVPGQPQHF | TGTGCCAGTAGTATAGTCCCGGGTCAGCCCCAGCATTTT
TRBJ1-2 | TRBV30 | - | - | CAWSSRENNYGYTF | TGTGCCTGGAGTAGCAGGGAGAACAACTATGGCTACACCTTC
TRBJ2-1 | TRBV14 | - | TRBD1 | CASTTGVDLWDNEQFF | TGTGCCAGCACCACAGGGGTGGATTTGTGGGACAATGAGCAGTTCTTC
TRBJ2-3 | TRBV2 | once | - | CASSDWGTPPDTQYF | TGTGCCAGCAGTGATTGGGGGACCCCCCCAGATACGCAGTATTTT
TRBJ1-2 | TRBV6-2/TRBV6-3 | - | TRBD1 | CASSYITGAGYTF | TGTGCCAGCAGTTACATAACAGGGGCTGGCTACACCTTC
TRBJ1-5 | TRBV28 | - | TRBD1 | CASSLGHRGHQPQHF | TGTGCCAGCAGTTTAGGGCACAGGGGCCATCAGCCCCAGCATTTT
TRBJ1-1 | TRBV7-8 | - | - | CASSLDRVANTEAFF | TGTGCCAGCAGCTTAGACCGGGTGGCGAACACTGAAGCTTTCTTT
TRBJ2-2 | TRBV19 | - | TRBD1 | CASSILTGVLDTGELFF | TGTGCCAGTAGTATTCTGACAGGGGTGCTGGACACCGGGGAGCTGTTTTTT
TRBJ2-1 | TRBV10-3 | once | - | CAISSSANEQFF | TGTGCCATCAGCTCCTCAGCTAATGAGCAGTTCTTC
TRBJ2-7 | TRBV5-5 | - | - | CASSLPGPGYEQYF | TGTGCCAGCAGCCTTCCGGGACCCGGCTACGAGCAGTACTTC
TRBJ2-2 | TRBV15 | - | TRBD1 | CATSTSGQGLGTRAGELFF | TGTGCCACCAGCACTTCGGGACAGGGGCTCGGGACCCGAGCCGGGGAGCTGTTTTTT
TRBJ2-5 | TRBV4-2 | - | - | CASSQEPYQETQYF | TGTGCCAGCAGCCAAGAACCCTACCAAGAGACCCAGTACTTC
TRBJ2-7 | TRBV29-1 | - | - | CSVREPEGVSVSYEQYF | TGCAGCGTTCGCGAGCCCGAGGGGGTTTCAGTATCCTACGAGCAGTACTTC
TRBJ1-1 | TRBV3-1/TRBV3-2 | - | TRBD1 | CASSKIQGWNTEAFF | TGTGCCAGCAGCAAAATACAGGGGTGGAACACTGAAGCTTTCTTT
TRBJ1-3 | TRBV15 | - | - | CATSRDARGGNTIYF | TGTGCCACCAGCAGAGATGCCAGGGGTGGAAACACCATATATTTT
TRBJ2-1 | TRBV11-2 | once | - | CASSPLNNEQFF | TGTGCCAGCAGCCCCCTTAACAATGAGCAGTTCTTC
TRBJ2-7 | TRBV12-3/TRBV12-4 | - | - | CASSIVIGYEQYF | TGTGCCAGCAGTATAGTCATAGGGTACGAGCAGTACTTC
TRBJ2-3 | TRBV6-2/TRBV6-3 | - | - | CASSSGGGDTQYF | TGTGCCAGCAGTTCCGGTGGCGGAGATACGCAGTATTTT
TRBJ1-6 | TRBV19 | - | - | CASSPGPYNSPLHF | TGTGCCAGTAGCCCGGGACCTTATAATTCACCCCTCCACTTT
TRBJ1-4 | TRBV5-6 | - | - | CASSLSPEKLFF | TGTGCCAGCAGCTTGTCCCCTGAAAAACTGTTTTTT
TRBJ1-1 | TRBV4-3 | once | - | CASSQGGALEAFF | TGCGCCAGCAGCCAAGGGGGGGCTTTGGAAGCTTTCTTT
TRBJ1-1 | TRBV30 | - | - | CAWSVEGYTEAFF | TGTGCCTGGAGTGTAGAGGGCTACACTGAAGCTTTCTTT
TRBJ1-3 | TRBV6-5 | - | - | CASRGGGSGNTIYF | TGTGCCAGTCGCGGGGGAGGCTCTGGAAACACCATATATTTT
TRBJ1-1 | TRBV6-6 | - | TRBD1 | CASSWGQGSRGTEAFF | TGTGCCAGCAGTTGGGGACAGGGGTCGCGTGGCACTGAAGCTTTCTTT
TRBJ1-4 | TRBV15 | - | - | CATSRDRSANEKLFF | TGTGCCACCAGCAGAGACAGGTCGGCTAATGAAAAACTGTTTTTT
TRBJ1-6 | TRBV14 | - | - | CASSQENFNSPLHF | TGTGCCAGCAGCCAAGAGAACTTTAATTCACCCCTCCACTTT
TRBJ2-2 | TRBV5-4 | - | - | CASSFQGGSGELFF | TGTGCCAGCAGTTTTCAGGGGGGGTCCGGGGAGCTGTTTTTT
TRBJ2-3 | TRBV5-6 | - | TRBD1 | CATFGQGGDTQYF | TGTGCCACCTTCGGACAGGGGGGAGATACGCAGTATTTT
TRBJ1-2 | TRBV9 | - | - | CASSVDRGPNYGYTF | TGTGCCAGCAGCGTAGACCGGGGACCCAACTATGGCTACACCTTC
TRBJ2-1 | TRBV6-2/TRBV6-3 | - | TRBD2 | CASSADTSGYNEQFF | TGTGCCAGCAGTGCCGACACTAGCGGTTACAATGAGCAGTTCTTC
TRBJ2-1 | TRBV18 | - | - | CASSPTSVDEQFF | TGTGCCAGCTCACCAACCTCCGTGGATGAGCAGTTCTTC
TRBJ1-2 | TRBV5-1 | - | - | CASSQDGLDNGYTF | TGCGCCAGCAGCCAGGACGGTTTGGACAATGGCTACACCTTC
TRBJ2-7 | TRBV7-2 | - | - | CASSFASAEQYF | TGTGCCAGCAGCTTTGCGTCGGCCGAGCAGTACTTC
TRBJ1-5 | TRBV6-2/TRBV6-3 | - | TRBD1 | CASSYSLGQGDFNQPQHF | TGTGCCAGCAGTTACTCTTTGGGACAGGGGGACTTCAATCAGCCCCAGCATTTT
TRBJ1-2 | TRBV19 | - | - | CHREGDYGYTF | TGTCATCGAGAGGGGGACTATGGCTACACCTTC
TRBJ1-6 | TRBV6-1 | - | - | CASSEAEGDNSPLHF | TGTGCCAGCAGTGAAGCGGAGGGTGATAATTCACCCCTCCACTTT